The 32 T cell receptor beta chains given below trace back to one sample, sequenced in a study of CD8+CD57+ T cells in acquired aplastic anemia. TCR beta VDJ and CDR3 profiling used genomic DNA as template. TCRdb re-derived calls from the reads in MiXCR, one entry per CDR3 protein. The table lists 170,000 or so distinct CDR3 sequences, 48% of them singletons. Patients included in sequencing had previously demonstrated CD8+CD57+ cell expansion by flow cytometry. Specimen: sorted CD4+, CD8+, or CD8+CD57+ T cells (not recorded which) from PBMCs. These receptors were obtained from a human donor with aplastic anemia.

This clonotype has just a few counts. The rearrangement uses TRBV20-1 and TRBJ2-1; TRBD2 aligns across 9 bases. The CDR3 is 14 amino acids. Unmatched junction bases numbered 2, after V lost 3 bases and J lost 2 bases. In germline, CDR1 is DFQATT, CDR2 SNEGSKA (reference sequence). The CDR3 coding sequence is TGCAGTGCTAGGCGCGGGGGGGCCTACAATGAGCAGTTCTTC. Translated: CSARRGGAYNEQFF.

This clonotype was seen a few times. The V call is TRBV29-1, the J call TRBJ1-4; 11 bases are a match to TRBD1. The V gene end was trimmed by 4 bases and the J gene end by 7 bases; junction bases not matched to a gene: 2. CDR1 is SQVTM, CDR2 ANQGSEA, per germline. The CDR3 loop spans 13 amino acids. In DNA form, the CDR3 reads TGCAGCGTTGGAGGGACAGGGGGTGAAAAACTGTTTTTT. Its translation is CSVGGTGGEKLFF.

This clonotype was detected a few times. The chain links TRBV19 to TRBJ1-1, with 7 bases matching TRBD1. CDR3 length: 15 residues. CDR1 is LNHDA and CDR2 is SQIVND in the germline V gene (reference sequence). Trimming took 1 base from V and 2 from J; bases not matched to a gene: 4. Here the CDR3 DNA reads TGTGCCAGTAGTATAGCAGGGGGGGGAAACACTGAAGCTTTCTTT. Protein product: CASSIAGGGNTEAFF.

The chain is built from TRBV20-1 and TRBJ2-7, with 11 bases identical to TRBD2. TRBJ2-1 matches the DNA end more closely, so the J call is doubtful. The V gene's germline CDR1 is DFQATT and CDR2 SNEGSKA (reference sequence). The CDR3 extends over 14 amino acids. For the CDR3, the DNA is TGCAGTGCTCCTACTAGCGGGGGTGTGGGTGAGCAGTTCTTC. Protein product: CSAPTSGGVGEQFF.

The rearrangement links TRBV7-9 to TRBJ2-1, with 7 nucleotides matching TRBD1. CDR1 and CDR2 (germline): SEHNR, FQNEAQ (reference sequence). The V gene end was trimmed by 5 bases and the J gene end by 1 base; junction bases not matched to a gene: 5. CDR3 length: 15 amino acids. The CDR3, as DNA: TGTGCCAGCAGCGCGCCGGGACAGTCCTACAATGAGCAGTTCTTC. Translating it yields CASSAPGQSYNEQFF. Supplemented by reference TRBV7-9 and TRBJ2-1, the full variable domain reads DTGVSQNPRHKITKRGQNVTFRCDPISEHNRLYWYRQTLGQGPEFLTYFQNEAQLEKSRLLSDRFSAERPKGSFSTLEIQRTEQGDSAMYLCASSAPGQSYNEQFFGPGTRLTVL.

In its sample, this clonotype was seen many times. The chain links TRBV20-1 to TRBJ2-7; weak D call: TRBD1 (7 bases). Germline values: CDR1 DFQATT, CDR2 SNEGSKA (reference sequence). The CDR3 is made up of 17 amino acids. V was shortened by 1 base and J by 3 bases, with 22 bases between the two germline ends. The CDR3 spells CSARATRGGGTGYEQYF. In nucleotides, the CDR3 is TGCAGTGCTAGAGCAACTCGAGGGGGCGGGACCGGCTACGAGCAGTACTTC.

The table lists this clonotype with many counts. This rearrangement joins TRBV12-3 or TRBV12-4 to TRBJ2-1; TRBD2 might be the D (5 bases). Trimming left V 8 bases short and J 0 bases short, with 11 bases between. This CDR3 region has 14 residues. This CDR3 reads CASAMGSSYNEQFF. CDR3 nucleotides: TGTGCCAGCGCTATGGGGAGCTCCTACAATGAGCAGTTCTTC.

This clonotype was seen a handful of times. J is TRBJ2-7 and V is TRBV10-3; 8 nucleotides line up with TRBD1. The CDR3 is 14 amino acids. The V segment lost 7 bases and the J segment 5 bases; nucleotides outside the gene matches: 10. Germline V CDR1 and CDR2: ENHRY, SYGVKD. The CDR3, as DNA: TGTGCCATCAACTCTCAGGGGGCCACGAACGAGCAGTACTTC. As protein: CAINSQGATNEQYF.

The rearrangement joins TRBV13 to TRBJ2-5; 10 bases line up with TRBD2. Germline V gene data show CDR1 as PRHDT and CDR2 as FYEKMQ (reference sequence). This CDR3 spans 17 amino acids. J gave up 1 base and V 5 bases, and 10 bases lay outside the gene matches. This chain's CDR3 is CASSPRTSGETQETQYF. CDR3 sequence (DNA): TGTGCCAGCAGCCCTAGAACTAGCGGGGAGACCCAAGAGACCCAGTACTTC.

This clonotype was recorded at least ten times. This chain connects TRBV19 to TRBJ2-1; D might be TRBD1 (5 bases). The CDR3 has 15 residues. Deletions cut 1 base from V and 4 bases from J, with 11 bases between. Germline V gene lookup returns CDR1 LNHDA and CDR2 SQIVND (reference sequence). CDR3 nucleotides: TGTGCCAGTAGTATAGCGGGCGGACAATACAATGAGCAGTTCTTC. Translated, it gives CASSIAGGQYNEQFF.

This sequence joins TRBV5-1 and TRBJ1-4; 7 bases are a match to TRBD1. There are 14 residues in the CDR3. Germline V lookup: CDR1 SGHRS, CDR2 YFSETQ. V shed 2 bases and J 8 bases; nucleotides not matched to a gene: 6. CDR3 nucleotides: TGCGCCAGCAGCTTCGTAGGGGGCGACGAAAAACTGTTTTTT. Translating gives CASSFVGGDEKLFF.

This clonotype was counted a single time. This may come from a read error, since a much larger clone is one base off. The conserved closing phenylalanine or tryptophan is absent in this CDR3, likely reflecting a read error. The chain uses TRBV9 and TRBJ2-5; 11 bases align to TRBD1. Germline trimming cut 5 bases from V and 5 bases from J; bases unmatched to any gene: 20. The CDR3 is made up of 19 amino acids. Germline CDR1 and CDR2: SGDLS and YYNGEE. CDR3 region: CASSPVDRGLDRGLETQYS. As DNA, the CDR3 is TGTGCCAGCAGTCCAGTGGACAGGGGGCTCGATCGGGGATTGGAGACCCAGTACTCC.

This clonotype appeared a few times. The chain is built from TRBV7-9 and TRBJ2-3; D is unclear. The CDR3 is 13 amino acids. Trimming shortened V by 5 bases and J by 5 bases, and 11 bases separated the two germline ends. Germline V gives CDR1 SEHNR, CDR2 FQNEAQ (reference sequence). This CDR3 reads CASSRASEDTQYF. CDR3 nucleotides: TGTGCCAGCAGCCGTGCATCGGAAGATACGCAGTATTTT. Full variable domain (remainder filled in from reference TRBV7-9 and TRBJ2-3): DTGVSQNPRHKITKRGQNVTFRCDPISEHNRLYWYRQTLGQGPEFLTYFQNEAQLEKSRLLSDRFSAERPKGSFSTLEIQRTEQGDSAMYLCASSRASEDTQYFGPGTRLTVL.

Remarks on this clonotype: A much larger clone differs from this one at a single base, so this may be a read error. CDR3 in DNA: TGTGCCAGCAGTGAAATGGACAGGGAGCGCGACTATGGCTACACCTTC. It yields the protein CASSEMDRERDYGYTF. The V call is TRBV2, the J call TRBJ1-2; 8 bases map to TRBD1. The V gene end was trimmed by 2 bases and the J gene end by 3 bases; junction bases not matched to a gene: 8. Germline values: CDR1 SNHLY, CDR2 FYNNEI. This CDR3 is 16 amino acids long.

This clonotype was seen at least ten times. V is TRBV19 and J is TRBJ2-3; tentatively, D is TRBD1 (6 bases). The CDR3 runs 16 residues. CDR1 is LNHDA and CDR2 is SQIVND in the germline V gene (reference sequence). V gave up 1 base and J gave up 0 bases, with 11 bases separating them. CDR3 protein: CASSIGQDGSTDTQYF. The DNA of the CDR3 is TGTGCCAGTAGTATAGGACAGGATGGGAGCACAGATACGCAGTATTTT.

This clonotype showed up many times. CDR3 sequence reads: CASSSDLFPGEYF. CDR3 in DNA: TGTGCCAGCAGTTCCGACCTATTCCCTGGGGAGTACTTC. The genes are TRBV6-2 or TRBV6-3 and TRBJ2-7; the D is unclear. Germline V gene sequence: CDR1 MNHEY, CDR2 SVGEGT. The CDR3 runs 13 residues. The ends were cut back, 4 bases at V and 11 bases at J, with 18 bases in the middle.

The chain has TRBV7-9 and TRBJ2-5; D remains unclear. The germline CDR1 and CDR2 sequences are SEHNR and FQNEAQ (reference sequence). This CDR3 contains 13 residues. V gave up 2 bases and J gave up 0 bases, with 4 bases separating them. CDR3 sequence: CASSLRYQETQYF. The CDR3, as DNA: TGTGCCAGCAGCTTAAGGTACCAAGAGACCCAGTACTTC.

This clonotype was counted many times. The chain has TRBV25-1 and TRBJ2-3; perhaps TRBD1 as D (6 bases). Germline V lookup: CDR1 MGHDK, CDR2 SYGVNS. V was trimmed by 3 bases and J by 5 bases, leaving 15 bases between them. This CDR3 spans 15 amino acids. The CDR3 sequence is CASSDVQGLEDTQYF. In DNA, the CDR3 is TGTGCCAGCAGTGATGTACAGGGCCTTGAAGATACGCAGTATTTT. Supplemented by reference TRBV25-1 and TRBJ2-3, the full variable domain reads EADIYQTPRYLVIGTGKKITLECSQTMGHDKMYWYQQDPGMELHLIHYSYGVNSTEKGDLSSESTVSRIRTEHFPLTLESARPSHTSQYLCASSDVQGLEDTQYFGPGTRLTVL.

On this clonotype: At one end, the junction sequence differs from germline, possibly due to a read error. The chain recombines TRBV7-8 with TRBJ1-1; D not resolved. Germline CDR1 reads SGHVS; CDR2 reads FQNEAQ. CDR3 length: 10 residues. CDR3 sequence: CSVQDPRAFF. The CDR3 nucleotides read TGCAGCGTTCAGGATCCGAGAGCTTTCTTT.

This clonotype was seen at least ten times. The chain joins TRBV3-1 to TRBJ2-5; unclear D gene. CDR1 is LGHDT, CDR2 YNNKEL, per germline (reference sequence). V shed 3 bases and J shed 4 bases, with 15 bases lying between them. The CDR3 sequence is 15 residues long. The CDR3: CASSHLSGGGETQYF. CDR3 sequence (DNA): TGTGCCAGCAGCCACTTATCAGGTGGCGGAGAGACCCAGTACTTC.

This clonotype was seen a handful of times. The chain uses TRBV6-2 or TRBV6-3 and TRBJ2-7; 10 bases are a match to TRBD1. Looked up from germline, CDR1 is MNHEY and CDR2 is SVGEGT. V lost 8 bases to trimming and J lost 5 bases; unmatched junction nucleotides: 12. This CDR3 is built from 15 residues. CDR3 in DNA: TGTGCCAGCGGGGGACAGGGGATCGGTACGGACGAGCAGTACTTC. This sequence encodes CASGGQGIGTDEQYF.

This chain connects TRBV2 to TRBJ1-4; the match to TRBD1 covers 7 bases. V was pared by 6 bases and J by 12 bases, with 10 bases of the junction left unmatched. The CDR3 extends over 13 amino acids. Per the germline V gene, CDR1 is SNHLY and CDR2 is FYNNEI. The CDR3 reads CASRTGLPGELFF. The DNA of the CDR3 is TGTGCCAGCAGGACAGGGCTCCCTGGAGAACTGTTTTTT.

The V gene is TRBV15, the J gene TRBJ2-1; 9 positions match TRBD2. The germline gives CDR1 LNHNV, CDR2 YYDKDF (reference sequence). Unmatched junction bases numbered 5, after V lost 3 bases and J lost 5 bases. This CDR3 contains 15 residues. The CDR3 spells CATSSSSGIDNEQFF. The CDR3 coding sequence is TGTGCCACCAGCAGTTCTAGCGGGATCGACAATGAGCAGTTCTTC.

CDR3 residues: CASSLSAHEQFF. DNA for the CDR3: TGTGCCAGCAGTTTATCAGCTCATGAGCAGTTCTTC. The chain employs TRBV27 and TRBJ2-1; D not certain. CDR3 length: 12 amino acids. Trimming left V 0 bases short and J 8 bases short, with 5 bases between. Germline CDR1 MNHEY, CDR2 SMNVEV (reference sequence).

This clonotype was seen only once. This chain connects TRBV5-6 to TRBJ1-6; 9 positions match TRBD1. The J segment lost 8 bases and the V segment lost 4 bases, leaving 7 bases of the junction unmatched. Germline CDR1 is SGHDT and CDR2 is YYEEEE. The CDR3 is 15 residues long. CDR3 in DNA: TGTGCCAGCAGCCCATCAGACAGGGGGTATTCACCCCTCCACTTT. Translating gives CASSPSDRGYSPLHF.

There are many counts of this clonotype. The V gene is TRBV7-9, the J gene TRBJ2-7; 9 bases fit TRBD1. CDR3 size: 15 residues. Germline V gene lookup returns CDR1 SEHNR and CDR2 FQNEAQ (reference sequence). J gave up 3 bases and V 3 bases, and 6 bases lay outside the gene matches. The CDR3 spells CASSLGSGQGYEQYF. In DNA, the CDR3 is TGTGCCAGCAGCTTGGGCTCGGGACAGGGCTACGAGCAGTACTTC.

This clonotype was found many times. The chain links TRBV9 to TRBJ1-6, with TRBD1 as a possible D gene (6 bases). The CDR3 totals 15 residues. Germline V CDR1 and CDR2: SGDLS, YYNGEE. V lost 0 bases to trimming and J lost 7 bases, with 11 bases between them. CDR3: CASSVEGGLNSPLHF. In DNA, the CDR3 is TGTGCCAGCAGCGTAGAGGGGGGGCTAAATTCACCCCTCCACTTT.

The CDR3 DNA is TGTGCCAGAACCTCAGGACAGGGGTACGGTAATGAAAAACTGTTTTTT. This encodes CARTSGQGYGNEKLFF. The chain employs TRBV25-1 and TRBJ1-4; 9 bases agree with TRBD1. CDR1 MGHDK and CDR2 SYGVNS come from the germline V gene. The CDR3 has 16 amino acids. J gave up 4 bases and V 9 bases, and 12 bases lay outside the gene matches. The entire variable domain, with the rest obtained from reference TRBV25-1 and TRBJ1-4, is as follows: EADIYQTPRYLVIGTGKKITLECSQTMGHDKMYWYQQDPGMELHLIHYSYGVNSTEKGDLSSESTVSRIRTEHFPLTLESARPSHTSQYLCARTSGQGYGNEKLFFGSGTQLSVL.

On this clonotype itself: A read error may be the cause here, since a much bigger clone is one base away. The rearrangement uses TRBV11-3 and TRBJ1-4; no reliable D call. Germline V CDR1 and CDR2: SGHNT, YENEEA. V was cut by 1 base and J by 4 bases, with 10 bases left in between. The CDR3 sequence is 15 residues long. CDR3 protein: CASSLVNGCNEKLFF. CDR3 DNA: TGTGCCAGCAGCTTAGTAAACGGTTGTAATGAAAAACTGTTTTTT.

The table lists this clonotype with many counts. This chain links TRBV2 with TRBJ2-1, with D possibly TRBD1 on 5 matching bases. CDR1 and CDR2 (germline): SNHLY, FYNNEI. Trimming stripped 7 bases from V and 8 bases from J, with 12 bases between. The CDR3 is 12 residues long. The chain's CDR3 is CASTFEGDEQFF. The CDR3 bases are TGTGCCAGCACGTTTGAAGGGGATGAGCAGTTCTTC.

Remarks on this clonotype: This could be a read error, since a much larger clone is one nucleotide away. The chain couples TRBV9 to TRBJ2-1; 12 nucleotides match TRBD2. The germline CDR1 and CDR2 sequences are SGDLS and YYNGEE. The V gene end was trimmed by 6 bases and the J gene end by 9 bases; junction bases not matched to a gene: 7. The CDR3 has 14 residues. The CDR3 DNA is TGTGCCAGCACACTAGCGGGAGGATTGGGTGAGCAGTTCTTC. Amino acid sequence: CASTLAGGLGEQFF.

This clonotype was counted at least ten times. For the CDR3, the DNA is TGTGCCAGCATCCGTCGGGTGGGCACAGATACGCAGTATTTT. Translating it yields CASIRRVGTDTQYF. This chain joins TRBV27 and TRBJ2-3; D is undetermined. CDR3 length: 14 amino acids. Trimming shortened V by 7 bases and J by 1 base, and 12 bases separated the two germline ends. Per germline, CDR1 MNHEY and CDR2 SMNVEV (reference sequence).